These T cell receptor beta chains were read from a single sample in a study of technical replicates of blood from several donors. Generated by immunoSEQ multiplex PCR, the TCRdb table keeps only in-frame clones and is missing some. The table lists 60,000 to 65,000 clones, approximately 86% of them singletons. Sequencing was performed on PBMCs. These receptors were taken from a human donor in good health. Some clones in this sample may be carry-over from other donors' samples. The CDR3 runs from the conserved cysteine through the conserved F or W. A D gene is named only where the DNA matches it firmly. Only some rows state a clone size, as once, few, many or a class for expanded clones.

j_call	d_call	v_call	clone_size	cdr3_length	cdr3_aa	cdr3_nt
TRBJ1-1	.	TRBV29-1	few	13	CSACRGMNTEAFF	TGCAGCGCATGTAGGGGCATGAACACTGAAGCTTTCTTT
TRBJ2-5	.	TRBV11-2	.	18	CASSLNGLLASLQETQYF	TGTGCCAGCAGCTTGAACGGGTTGCTAGCGAGCCTACAAGAGACCCAGTACTTC
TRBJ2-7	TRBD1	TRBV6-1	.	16	CASSEPGTGYSYEQYF	TGTGCCAGCAGTGAACCCGGGACAGGGTACTCCTACGAGCAGTACTTC
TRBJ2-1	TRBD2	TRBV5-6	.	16	CASSLVRSGGATEQFF	TGTGCCAGCAGCTTGGTGAGGAGCGGGGGGGCCACTGAGCAGTTCTTC
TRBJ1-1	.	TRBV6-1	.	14	CASSAPGAATEAFF	TGTGCCAGCAGTGCACCGGGAGCGGCCACTGAAGCTTTCTTT
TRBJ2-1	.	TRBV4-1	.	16	CASSQELQASYNEQFF	TGCGCCAGCAGCCAAGAACTACAGGCCTCCTACAATGAGCAGTTCTTC
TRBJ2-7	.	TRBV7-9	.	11	CASSQLSEQYF	TGTGCCAGCAGCCAACTATCGGAGCAGTACTTC
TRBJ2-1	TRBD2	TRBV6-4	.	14	CASSDSIQAGGTVF	TGTGCCAGCAGTGACTCGATTCAGGCGGGAGGGACGGTCTTC
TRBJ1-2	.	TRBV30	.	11	CAWNLNYGYTF	TGTGCCTGGAATCTTAACTATGGCTACACCTTC
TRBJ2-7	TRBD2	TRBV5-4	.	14	CASSVLAGIYEQYF	TGTGCCAGCAGCGTCCTAGCGGGTATTTACGAGCAGTACTTC
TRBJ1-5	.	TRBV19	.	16	CASSWSGGKSNQPQHF	TGTGCCAGTAGTTGGTCTGGGGGGAAGAGCAATCAGCCCCAGCATTTT
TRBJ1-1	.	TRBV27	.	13	CASVEGGRTEAFF	TGTGCCAGCGTCGAAGGGGGTCGCACTGAAGCTTTCTTT
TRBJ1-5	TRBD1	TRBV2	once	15	CASSGTGTDYQPQHF	TGTGCCAGCAGTGGCACCGGGACAGATTATCAGCCCCAGCATTTT
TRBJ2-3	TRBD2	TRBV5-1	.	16	CASSLGRGGITDTQYF	TGCGCCAGCAGCTTAGGACGGGGGGGCATCACAGATACGCAGTATTTT
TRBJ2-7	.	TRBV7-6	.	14	CASSRDLTDYEQYF	TGTGCCAGCAGCCGGGATCTAACAGACTACGAGCAGTACTTC
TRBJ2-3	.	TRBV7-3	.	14	CASSLGAASDTQYF	TGTGCCAGCAGCTTGGGGGCGGCGTCAGATACGCAGTATTTT
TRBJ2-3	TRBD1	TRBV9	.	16	CASSVTTGGLSDTQYF	TGTGCCAGCAGCGTGACGACAGGGGGCCTTTCAGATACGCAGTATTTT
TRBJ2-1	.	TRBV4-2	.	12	CASSQVENEQFF	TGTGCCAGCAGCCAGGTAGAAAATGAGCAGTTCTTC
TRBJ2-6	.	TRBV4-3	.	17	CASSPTYGGLGANVLTF	TGCGCCAGCAGCCCAACCTATGGGGGCTTGGGGGCCAACGTCCTGACTTTC
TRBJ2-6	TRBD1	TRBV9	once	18	CASSVEDRGNSGANVLTF	TGTGCCAGCAGCGTAGAGGACAGGGGCAACTCTGGGGCCAACGTCCTGACTTTC
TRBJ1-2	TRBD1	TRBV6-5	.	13	CASSAGTAERGTF	TGTGCCAGCAGTGCAGGGACAGCTGAGAGAGGCACCTTC
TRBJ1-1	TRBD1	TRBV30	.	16	CAWSAGQGSRNTEAFF	TGTGCCTGGAGTGCGGGACAGGGGTCTAGAAACACTGAAGCTTTCTTT
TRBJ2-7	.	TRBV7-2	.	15	CASSLGAGGAYEQYF	TGTGCCAGCAGCTTAGGTGCGGGCGGCGCCTACGAGCAGTACTTC
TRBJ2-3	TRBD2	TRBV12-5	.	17	CASGQVLAGASRDTQYF	TGTGCTAGTGGTCAAGTACTAGCGGGGGCGTCCCGAGATACGCAGTATTTT
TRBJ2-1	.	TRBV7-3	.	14	CASSSGGSYNEQFF	TGTGCCAGCAGTTCCGGCGGCTCCTACAATGAGCAGTTCTTC
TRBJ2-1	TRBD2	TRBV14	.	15	CASSPSAGRASEQFF	TGTGCCAGCAGCCCCTCAGCAGGGAGGGCATCGGAGCAGTTCTTC
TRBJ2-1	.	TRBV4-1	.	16	CASSQVAESSYNEQFF	TGCGCCAGCAGCCAAGTAGCGGAGAGCTCCTACAATGAGCAGTTCTTC
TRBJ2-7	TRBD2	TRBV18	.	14	CASSPGTRTYEQYF	TGTGCCAGCTCACCAGGGACTAGGACCTACGAGCAGTACTTC
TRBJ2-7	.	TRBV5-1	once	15	CASSFGLAPPYEQYF	TGCGCCAGCAGCTTCGGGCTAGCGCCACCCTACGAGCAGTACTTC
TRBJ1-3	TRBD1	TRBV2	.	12	CASRGQGNTIYF	TGTGCCAGCAGGGGACAGGGAAACACCATATATTTT
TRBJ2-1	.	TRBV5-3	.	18	CARSQIRLGASSYNEQFF	TGTGCCAGAAGCCAAATTCGGTTAGGGGCCAGCTCCTACAATGAGCAGTTCTTC
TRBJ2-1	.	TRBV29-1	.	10	CSVQDSVRFF	TGCAGCGTTCAGGACAGTGTCAGATTCTTC
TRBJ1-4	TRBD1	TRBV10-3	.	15	CAISDSDRGGEKLFF	TGTGCCATCAGTGACTCCGACAGGGGCGGAGAAAAACTGTTTTTT
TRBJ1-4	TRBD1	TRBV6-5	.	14	CASRYRGIGEKLFF	TGTGCCAGCAGGTACAGGGGCATTGGTGAAAAACTGTTTTTT
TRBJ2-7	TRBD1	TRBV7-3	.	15	CASSPGTGAAYEQYF	TGTGCCAGCAGCCCCGGGACAGGGGCCGCCTACGAGCAGTACTTC
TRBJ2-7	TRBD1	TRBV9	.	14	CASSETGTGDEQYF	TGTGCCAGCAGCGAAACCGGGACAGGTGACGAGCAGTACTTC
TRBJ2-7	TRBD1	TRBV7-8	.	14	CASSLSGQGYEQYF	TGTGCCAGCAGCTTATCCGGACAGGGTTACGAGCAGTACTTC
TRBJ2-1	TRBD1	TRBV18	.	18	CASSYSEQGARTYNEQFF	TGTGCCAGCTCTTATTCCGAACAGGGGGCGCGGACCTACAATGAGCAGTTCTTC
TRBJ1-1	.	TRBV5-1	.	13	CASSLDTNTEAFF	TGCGCCAGCAGCTTGGATACAAACACTGAAGCTTTCTTT
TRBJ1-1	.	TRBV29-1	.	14	CSGHRPGKETEAFF	TGCAGCGGCCATCGACCGGGGAAGGAGACTGAAGCTTTCTTT
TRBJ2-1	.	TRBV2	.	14	CASRAQGIYNEQFF	TGTGCCAGCAGAGCCCAGGGGATCTACAATGAGCAGTTCTTC
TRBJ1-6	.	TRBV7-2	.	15	CASSLGPGYNSPLHF	TGTGCCAGCAGCTTAGGTCCGGGTTATAATTCACCCCTCCACTTT
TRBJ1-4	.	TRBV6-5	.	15	CASSFFRGGLGKLFF	TGTGCCAGCAGTTTTTTCCGCGGGGGGCTGGGAAAACTGTTTTTT
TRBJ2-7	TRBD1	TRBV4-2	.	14	CASSQGTGPYEQYF	TGTGCCAGCAGCCAAGGGACAGGGCCCTACGAGCAGTACTTC
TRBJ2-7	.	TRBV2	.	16	CASLERQQPPTREQYF	TGTGCCAGCCTGGAAAGACAGCAGCCCCCTACAAGGGAGCAGTACTTC
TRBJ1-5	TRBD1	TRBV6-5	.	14	CASSSRGRNQPQHF	TGTGCCAGCAGTTCAAGGGGGCGAAATCAGCCCCAGCATTTT
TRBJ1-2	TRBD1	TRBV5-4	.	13	CASSYWDSYGYTF	TGTGCCAGCAGCTATTGGGACAGTTATGGCTACACCTTC
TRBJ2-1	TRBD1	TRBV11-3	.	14	CASSLDRGRGEQFF	TGTGCCAGCAGCTTAGACAGGGGGCGCGGTGAGCAGTTCTTC
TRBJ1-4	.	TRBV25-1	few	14	CASSDLIKSEKLFF	TGTGCCAGCAGTGACCTCATTAAAAGCGAAAAACTGTTTTTT
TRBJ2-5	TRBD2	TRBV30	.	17	CAWSRGWISGAQETQYF	TGTGCCTGGAGTAGAGGCTGGATTAGCGGGGCCCAAGAGACCCAGTACTTC